The 10 T cell receptor beta chains below were found in one sample sequenced in a study of CD4 T cells in relation to SARS-CoV-2 and coronaviruses. The protocol was immunoSEQ multiplex PCR, while the TCRdb copy is restricted to in-frame clones and leaves out a portion. The sample consists of 41,000 or so clones, approximately 84% of them appearing once. For these TCRs, the target antigens are not known. The sequenced material came from naive CD4+ T cells from PBMCs, cultured in vitro. Indicated subset: naive CD4+ T cells isolated by negative enrichment. These receptors came from an adult with COVID-19.

The V and J genes are TRBV6-5 and TRBJ2-5, with 7 bases identical to TRBD1. The J segment lost 4 bases and the V segment lost 6 bases, leaving 11 bases of the junction unmatched. This CDR3 spans 15 amino acids. Germline V gene sequence: CDR1 MNHEY, CDR2 SVGAGI. The CDR3 DNA is TGTGCCAGCAGGACGACAGGGACGACCCTAGAGACCCAGTACTTC. This sequence encodes CASRTTGTTLETQYF.

This clone was seen a handful of times. The chain combines TRBV2 with TRBJ2-1; 7 bases fit TRBD1. The J segment lost 0 bases and the V segment lost 4 bases, leaving 3 bases of the junction unmatched. Germline values: CDR1 SNHLY, CDR2 FYNNEI. The CDR3 has 15 residues. CDR3 bases: TGTGCCAGCAGTGCGCGACAGGGCTCCTACAATGAGCAGTTCTTC. This gives the protein CASSARQGSYNEQFF.

J is TRBJ2-1 and V is TRBV19; TRBD1 agrees at 9 bases. The CDR3 contains 15 residues. The germline gives CDR1 LNHDA, CDR2 SQIVND (reference sequence). V trimming: 3 bases; J trimming: 3 bases; junction bases outside the gene matches: 3. The CDR3 is CASSIRDRDYNEQFF. The CDR3 DNA reads TGTGCCAGTAGTATCAGGGACAGGGACTACAATGAGCAGTTCTTC.

The CDR3 loop reads CANLQETQYF. As DNA, the CDR3 is TGTGCCAACCTCCAAGAGACCCAGTACTTC. The chain joins TRBV14 to TRBJ2-5; no firm D call. Per germline, CDR1 SGHDN and CDR2 FVKESK. This CDR3 is 10 amino acids long. The germline V and J ends were trimmed by 10 bases and 1 base, with 4 bases remaining between them. Full variable domain (remainder filled in from reference TRBV14 and TRBJ2-5): EAGVTQFPSHSVIEKGQTVTLRCDPISGHDNLYWYRRVMGKEIKFLLHFVKESKQDESGMPNNRFLAERTGGTYSTLKVQPAELEDSGVYFCANLQETQYFGPGTRLLVL.

V gene TRBV6-6 combines with J gene TRBJ2-3, with TRBD2 as a possible D gene (5 bases). The germline V gene encodes CDR1 MNHNY and CDR2 SVGAGI (reference sequence). V lost 2 bases to trimming and J lost 5 bases, with 14 bases between them. The CDR3 length is 15 residues. CDR3 protein: CASSYLGISGDTQYF. For the CDR3, the DNA is TGTGCCAGCAGTTACCTCGGGATTTCCGGAGATACGCAGTATTTT.

The chain has TRBV10-2 and TRBJ1-1; D gene unclear. The CDR3 totals 13 residues. Germline assignment: CDR1 WSHSY and CDR2 SAAADI. Between the trimmed V and J ends, which lost 2 bases and 2 bases, there was a span of 6 bases. The CDR3 DNA reads TGCGCCAGCAGTGAGGGGGTCAACACTGAAGCTTTCTTT. Translated: CASSEGVNTEAFF.

The rearrangement uses TRBV19 and TRBJ1-5; 7 bases line up with TRBD1. The germline V gene has CDR1 LNHDA and CDR2 SQIVND (reference sequence). This CDR3 comprises 15 residues. Trimming cost V 3 bases and J 7 bases; bases outside gene matches: 9. CDR3 sequence: CASSIMADRRQPQHF. DNA for the CDR3: TGTGCCAGTAGTATCATGGCGGACAGGAGACAGCCCCAGCATTTT.

This sequence joins TRBV5-4 and TRBJ2-2; D might be TRBD2 (6 bases). The V and J ends lost 4 bases and 0 bases respectively, with 19 bases between them. The length of the CDR3 is 18 residues. CDR1 is SGHNT, CDR2 YYREEE, per germline (reference sequence). The CDR3 sequence: CASSPRSLGLPNTGELFF. In nucleotides, the CDR3 is TGTGCCAGCAGCCCTCGGTCATTAGGACTACCGAACACCGGGGAGCTGTTTTTT.

V gene TRBV5-5 combines with J gene TRBJ2-3, with D maybe TRBD1 (5 bases). V dropped 4 bases and J dropped 6 bases, with 18 bases sitting between them. Germline V CDR1 and CDR2: SGHKS, YYEKEE (reference sequence). This CDR3 has 15 residues. CDR3 amino acids: CASSVGGRVGDTQYF. The CDR3 DNA reads TGTGCCAGCAGCGTTGGTGGCAGGGTTGGGGATACGCAGTATTTT. The variable domain in full, with the rest retrieved from reference TRBV5-5 and TRBJ2-3, is DAGVTQSPTHLIKTRGQQVTLRCSPISGHKSVSWYQQVLGQGPQFIFQYYEKEERGRGNFPDRFSARQFPNYSSELNVNALLLGDSALYLCASSVGGRVGDTQYFGPGTRLTVL.

This clone was picked up one time. This rearrangement joins TRBV11-2 to TRBJ1-6; 7 nucleotides line up with TRBD1. V lost 3 bases and J lost 7; bases outside the gene matches: 6. Germline lookup yields CDR1 SGHAT and CDR2 FQNNGV. The CDR3 totals 15 residues. CDR3 coding DNA: TGTGCCAGCAGCTTCCGCGGGACAGAAAATTCACCCCTCCACTTT. This encodes CASSFRGTENSPLHF.